Listed below are T cell receptor beta chains from one sample, sequenced in a study of blood T cell repertoires in COVID-19. TCRdb's table, derived via immunoSEQ multiplex PCR, lists solely in-frame clones and lacks some. The table shows hundreds of thousands of clones, with 80% to 90% occurring only once. The specimen was peripheral blood. The receptors stem from a woman aged 60-75 years with COVID-19, enrolled during active disease. Each CDR3 is given with its conserved first and last residue. Each record gives: clone size, J gene, D gene, V gene, CDR3 protein, CDR3 DNA. A D gene is named only where the DNA matches it firmly. Size values are once, few and many counts, or a class for expanded clones, and some rows have none.

once | TRBJ2-3 | NA | TRBV27 | CASSLWETSTDTQYF | TGTGCCAGCAGTTTATGGGAGACTAGCACAGATACGCAGTATTTT
NA | TRBJ1-2 | NA | TRBV4-1 | CASSHPTAANYGYTF | TGCGCCAGCAGCCATCCGACAGCCGCTAACTATGGCTACACCTTC
once | TRBJ2-1 | TRBD1 | TRBV18 | CASSPGQTYNEQFF | TGTGCCAGCTCACCGGGACAGACATACAATGAGCAGTTCTTC
NA | TRBJ1-1 | NA | TRBV19 | CASMGGLLGTEAFF | TGTGCCAGTATGGGAGGGTTATTGGGCACTGAAGCTTTCTTT
NA | TRBJ1-5 | NA | TRBV2 | CASSETGLYSNQPQHF | TGTGCCAGCAGTGAAACAGGCCTTTATAGCAATCAGCCCCAGCATTTT
NA | TRBJ2-3 | TRBD2 | TRBV4-3 | CASSQLLAGGQADTQYF | TGCGCCAGCAGCCAATTGTTAGCGGGGGGGCAAGCAGATACGCAGTATTTT
NA | TRBJ1-2 | NA | TRBV6-2/TRBV6-3 | CASSTANYGYTF | TGTGCCAGCAGTACAGCTAACTATGGCTACACCTTC
NA | TRBJ1-4 | NA | TRBV30 | CAWSREKLFF | TGTGCCTGGTCTCGGGAAAAACTGTTTTTT
NA | TRBJ2-1 | TRBD2 | TRBV9 | CASSVAGRGGLNEQFF | TGTGCCAGCAGCGTAGCTGGGCGGGGGGGCCTTAATGAGCAGTTCTTC
NA | TRBJ1-1 | TRBD1 | TRBV5-8 | CASSLGDRGGSEAFF | TGTGCCAGCAGCTTGGGTGACAGGGGAGGATCTGAAGCTTTCTTT
NA | TRBJ1-2 | TRBD1 | TRBV5-1 | CASSSRDRSLLYDGYTF | TGCGCCAGCAGCTCCCGGGACAGGAGCCTTTTATACGATGGCTACACCTTC
few | TRBJ2-6 | TRBD2 | TRBV27 | CASSLGGEGANVLTF | TGTGCCAGCAGTCTCGGGGGGGAAGGGGCCAACGTCCTGACTTTC
NA | TRBJ1-1 | NA | TRBV5-1 | CASSSTGQGTEAFF | TGCGCCAGCAGCTCCACAGGTCAGGGGACTGAAGCTTTCTTT
NA | TRBJ1-3 | TRBD1 | TRBV18 | CASSPGQGRNTIYF | TGTGCCAGCTCCCCTGGACAGGGGAGAAACACCATATATTTT
once | TRBJ2-5 | TRBD1 | TRBV5-4 | CASSFRGGHQETQYF | TGTGCCAGCAGCTTTCGAGGGGGCCACCAAGAGACCCAGTACTTC
NA | TRBJ1-2 | TRBD1 | TRBV6-5 | CASRDRGDHGYTF | TGTGCCAGCAGGGACAGGGGGGACCATGGCTACACCTTC
NA | TRBJ1-1 | TRBD1 | TRBV20-1 | CSATRDREAFF | TGCAGTGCTACCCGGGACAGGGAAGCTTTCTTT
NA | TRBJ2-7 | TRBD2 | TRBV6-5 | CASSEAGGPSYEQYF | TGTGCCAGCTCTGAGGCGGGGGGGCCCTCCTACGAGCAGTACTTC
NA | TRBJ2-7 | NA | TRBV5-4 | CASRQSWGPYEQYF | TGTGCCAGCAGGCAGTCTTGGGGCCCCTACGAGCAGTACTTC
NA | TRBJ1-2 | NA | TRBV28 | CASTSELRGYTF | TGTGCCAGCACTTCAGAGTTGAGGGGCTACACCTTC
NA | TRBJ2-7 | NA | TRBV3-1/TRBV3-2 | CASSQLPGLIYEQYF | TGTGCCAGCAGCCAGTTACCGGGACTGATTTACGAGCAGTACTTC
NA | TRBJ2-2 | TRBD1 | TRBV7-2 | CASSPGQGRATGELFF | TGTGCCAGCAGCCCAGGACAGGGCCGTGCCACCGGGGAGCTGTTTTTT
NA | TRBJ2-4 | TRBD1 | TRBV7-8 | CASSLNPYTGTGFNIQYF | TGTGCCAGCAGCCTCAACCCATATACCGGGACAGGGTTCAACATTCAGTACTTC
few | TRBJ1-6 | NA | TRBV5-4 | CASSPSAGVESPLHF | TGTGCCAGCAGCCCGTCTGCAGGGGTAGAATCACCCCTCCACTTT
NA | TRBJ2-7 | NA | TRBV27 | CASKPRGASYEQYF | TGTGCCAGCAAACCTCGGGGGGCATCCTACGAGCAGTACTTC
NA | TRBJ1-3 | TRBD1 | TRBV5-1 | CASSLEAGGENTIYF | TGCGCCAGCAGCTTGGAGGCAGGGGGCGAAAACACCATATATTTT
NA | TRBJ2-5 | NA | TRBV5-1 | CASSLVPGATPQETQYF | TGCGCCAGCAGCTTGGTCCCAGGGGCCACCCCACAAGAGACCCAGTACTTC
NA | TRBJ1-4 | TRBD1 | TRBV2 | CASSRQGPNEKLFF | TGTGCCAGCAGTCGACAGGGACCAAATGAAAAACTGTTTTTT
NA | TRBJ1-2 | TRBD1 | TRBV13 | CASSTRTGNYGYTF | TGTGCCAGCAGCACCCGGACAGGGAACTATGGCTACACCTTC
NA | TRBJ1-1 | NA | TRBV6-5 | CASSYITTANTEAFF | TGTGCCAGCAGTTATATAACGACAGCGAACACTGAAGCTTTCTTT
NA | TRBJ1-2 | TRBD1 | TRBV18 | CASSPFPDRPGGYTF | TGTGCCAGCTCACCCTTCCCGGACAGGCCTGGGGGCTACACCTTC
NA | TRBJ1-5 | TRBD1 | TRBV7-9 | CASSQGVLPNQPQHF | TGTGCCAGCAGCCAGGGGGTCCTTCCTAATCAGCCCCAGCATTTT
NA | TRBJ2-3 | TRBD2 | TRBV6-4 | CASSQNPAGEFTDTQYF | TGTGCCAGCAGTCAGAATCCGGCGGGGGAATTCACAGATACGCAGTATTTT
NA | TRBJ1-2 | NA | TRBV27 | CASSLTALGNYGYTF | TGTGCCAGCAGTTTAACGGCCCTGGGCAACTATGGCTACACCTTC
NA | TRBJ2-7 | TRBD1 | TRBV5-1 | CASSLGTGAYEQYF | TGCGCCAGCAGCTTGGGGACAGGGGCCTACGAGCAGTACTTC
NA | TRBJ2-3 | NA | TRBV4-1 | CASSQGRWGGRDTDTQYF | TGCGCCAGCAGCCAAGGACGTTGGGGGGGGCGTGACACAGATACGCAGTATTTT
once | TRBJ1-5 | NA | TRBV19 | CASTWTPQGSNQPQHF | TGTGCCAGTACATGGACTCCTCAGGGGAGCAATCAGCCCCAGCATTTT
NA | TRBJ2-7 | NA | TRBV7-2 | CASSLAQGTSYEQYF | TGTGCCAGCAGCTTGGCGCAGGGGACGAGCTACGAGCAGTACTTC
few | TRBJ2-3 | TRBD2 | TRBV6-5 | CASSLAGFGTQYF | TGTGCCAGCAGCCTAGCGGGGTTCGGTACGCAGTATTTT
NA | TRBJ2-3 | TRBD2 | TRBV9 | CASSPGLAGEDTQYF | TGTGCCAGCAGCCCGGGACTAGCGGGGGAAGATACGCAGTATTTT
NA | TRBJ1-1 | NA | TRBV12-3/TRBV12-4 | CASSAQGNTEAFF | TGTGCCAGCAGTGCACAGGGGAACACTGAAGCTTTCTTT
NA | TRBJ2-3 | TRBD1 | TRBV19 | CASRFGTGGTDTQYF | TGTGCCAGTAGGTTCGGGACAGGGGGCACAGATACGCAGTATTTT